Shown below are 5 T cell receptor beta chains from a single sample sequenced in a study of T cell changes during pregnancy in multiple sclerosis. Some clones are missing from TCRdb's copy, which holds only in-frame ones; the method was immunoSEQ multiplex PCR. The sample yields about 59,000 clones, roughly 94% seen once. The specimen was CD8+ T cells from peripheral blood mononuclear cells, collected after pregnancy. These receptors all come from a female donor with multiple sclerosis, enrolled in a pregnancy study.

CDR3: CASSWGQGGYGYTF. CDR3 sequence (DNA): TGTGCCAGCAGTTGGGGACAGGGCGGCTATGGCTACACCTTC. The chain couples TRBV27 to TRBJ1-2, with 9 bases fitting TRBD1. Germline CDR1 is MNHEY and CDR2 is SMNVEV (reference sequence). V shed 4 bases, J shed 4 bases, and the junction held 4 bases outside the gene matches. This CDR3 spans 14 amino acids.

CDR3 nucleotide sequence: TGTGCCAGCAGCTTATTCCACAGGTCAGGGGACAACGAGCAGTACTTC. It yields the protein CASSLFHRSGDNEQYF. This rearrangement joins TRBV7-9 to TRBJ2-7, with a possible D match to TRBD1 (6 bases). This CDR3 is 16 amino acids long. V was clipped by 2 bases and J by 5 bases, with 19 bases between them. The germline CDR1 and CDR2 sequences are SEHNR and FQNEAQ (reference sequence).

V gene TRBV5-4 combines with J gene TRBJ2-5; D gene uncertain. This CDR3 has 14 residues. CDR1 is SGHNT and CDR2 is YYREEE in the germline V gene (reference sequence). Between the trimmed V and J ends, which lost 2 bases and 2 bases, there was a span of 10 bases. The CDR3 here is CASSLSRRQETQYF. The CDR3 DNA reads as TGTGCCAGCAGCTTATCGCGGAGACAAGAGACCCAGTACTTC.

The V call is TRBV27, the J call TRBJ2-7; D perhaps matches TRBD1 (6 bases). V gave up 2 bases and J gave up 4 bases, with 12 bases separating them. There are 14 residues in the CDR3. Germline CDR1 and CDR2: MNHEY and SMNVEV (reference sequence). CDR3 amino acids: CASSLRGFEYEQYF. CDR3 bases: TGTGCCAGCAGTTTAAGGGGGTTTGAGTACGAGCAGTACTTC.

The V and J genes are TRBV9 and TRBJ2-3; TRBD2 matches at 9 bases. Germline lookup yields CDR1 SGDLS and CDR2 YYNGEE. The CDR3 loop spans 16 amino acids. After removal of 5 bases from V and 5 bases from J, the junction contained 12 bases not matched to a gene. Here the CDR3 reads CASSMFRELAGDTQYF. In DNA form, the CDR3 reads TGTGCCAGCAGTATGTTCCGGGAACTAGCGGGAGATACGCAGTATTTT.